This T cell receptor beta chain was obtained from a study of cytomegalovirus exposure and HLA in healthy donors. Overall study results and limits: Fewer than 200 TCR beta chains were listed as cytomegalovirus-associated.

The germline V gene encodes CDR1 SGHTA and CDR2 FQGNSA. The CDR3 covers 16 residues. Trimming cost V 0 bases and J 3 bases, with 9 bases left between them. Concerning this clone itself: Its antigen is not identified.

The protocol was immunoSEQ multiplex PCR, while the TCRdb copy is restricted to in-frame clones and leaves out a portion. Of roughly 75,000 clones listed, roughly 94% are singletons. The specimen was PBMCs. V gene TRBV7-2 combines with J gene TRBJ1-6, with D uncertain. This receptor was taken from a man aged 18-30 years in good health and CMV-seropositive. CDR3: CASSLAVTNYNSPLHF. In nucleotides, the CDR3 is TGTGCCAGCAGCTTAGCCGTGACAAACTATAATTCACCCCTCCACTTT. The full variable domain, rest sourced from reference TRBV7-2 and TRBJ1-6, is GAGVSQSPSNKVTEKGKDVELRCDPISGHTALYWYRQSLGQGLEFLIYFQGNSAPDKSGLPSDRFSAERTGGSVSTLTIQRTQQEDSAVYLCASSLAVTNYNSPLHFGNGTRLTVT.